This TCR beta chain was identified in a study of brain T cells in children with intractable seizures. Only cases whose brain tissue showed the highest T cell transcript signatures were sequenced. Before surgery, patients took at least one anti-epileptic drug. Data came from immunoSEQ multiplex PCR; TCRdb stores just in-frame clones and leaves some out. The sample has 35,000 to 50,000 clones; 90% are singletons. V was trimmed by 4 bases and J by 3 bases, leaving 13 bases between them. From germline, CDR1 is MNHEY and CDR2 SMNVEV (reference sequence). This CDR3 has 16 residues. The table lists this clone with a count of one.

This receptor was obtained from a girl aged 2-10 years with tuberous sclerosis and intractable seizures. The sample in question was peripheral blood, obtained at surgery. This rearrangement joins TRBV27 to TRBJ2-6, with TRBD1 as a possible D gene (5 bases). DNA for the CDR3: TGTGCCAGCAGTTCGACGGACACTGGTGGGGCCAACGTCCTGACTTTC. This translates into CASSSTDTGGANVLTF.